The rows below give T cell receptor beta chains drawn from one sample of a study of shared clonotypes between healthy human individuals. TCRdb's copy holds only in-frame clones and misses some; the assay was immunoSEQ multiplex PCR. The sample carries about 1 million clones, about 75% recorded once. Sequencing was carried out using memory CD4+ T cells sorted from blood. These receptors were taken from a man aged 18 to 30 in good health. Both conserved end residues are part of each CDR3. The order of the fields is clone size, V gene, J gene, D gene, CDR3 protein, CDR3 DNA. D genes are given only for firm matches. Size tells how often a clone was seen (once, few, many) or the class of an expanded clone, and some rows leave it out.

clone size: NA
V gene: TRBV7-3
J gene: TRBJ2-5
D gene: TRBD2
CDR3 protein: CASSTRGGKEETQYF
CDR3 DNA: TGTGCCAGCAGCACTCGCGGGGGGAAGGAGGAGACCCAGTACTTC

clone size: NA
V gene: TRBV7-2
J gene: TRBJ2-1
D gene: NA
CDR3 protein: CASSPPPANEQFF
CDR3 DNA: TGTGCCAGCAGCCCACCTCCGGCCAATGAGCAGTTCTTC

clone size: NA
V gene: TRBV19
J gene: TRBJ2-5
D gene: NA
CDR3 protein: CASSFSRGQRETQYF
CDR3 DNA: TGTGCCAGTAGTTTCTCCCGGGGCCAGCGAGAGACCCAGTACTTC

clone size: NA
V gene: TRBV18
J gene: TRBJ1-6
D gene: NA
CDR3 protein: CASSPAAPTTYNSPLHF
CDR3 DNA: TGTGCCAGCTCACCCGCGGCCCCCACAACCTATAATTCACCCCTCCACTTT

clone size: NA
V gene: TRBV5-1
J gene: TRBJ2-1
D gene: NA
CDR3 protein: CASSLRTSYNEQFF
CDR3 DNA: TGCGCCAGCAGCTTGAGAACCTCCTACAATGAGCAGTTCTTC

clone size: NA
V gene: TRBV7-9
J gene: TRBJ2-7
D gene: NA
CDR3 protein: CASSSHGPYEQYF
CDR3 DNA: TGTGCCAGCAGCTCGCACGGCCCCTACGAGCAGTACTTC

clone size: once
V gene: TRBV19
J gene: TRBJ1-2
D gene: NA
CDR3 protein: CASSTGYRLYGYTF
CDR3 DNA: TGTGCCAGTAGCACCGGATACCGGTTGTATGGCTACACCTTC

clone size: NA
V gene: TRBV7-5
J gene: TRBJ1-1
D gene: NA
CDR3 protein: CARSFDRVEAFF
CDR3 DNA: TGTGCCAGAAGCTTCGACAGGGTCGAAGCTTTCTTT

clone size: NA
V gene: TRBV30
J gene: TRBJ2-3
D gene: NA
CDR3 protein: CAWSVIGLKPSSGPNTDTQYF
CDR3 DNA: TGTGCCTGGAGTGTAATTGGATTGAAGCCTTCGTCGGGACCAAACACAGATACGCAGTATTTT

clone size: NA
V gene: TRBV6-1
J gene: TRBJ2-7
D gene: NA
CDR3 protein: CASQSQRSSYEQYF
CDR3 DNA: TGTGCCAGCCAGTCACAGAGAAGCTCCTACGAGCAGTACTTC

clone size: NA
V gene: TRBV6-1
J gene: TRBJ1-1
D gene: NA
CDR3 protein: CASSEAHYPSNTEAFF
CDR3 DNA: TGTGCCAGCAGTGAAGCGCATTACCCATCGAACACTGAAGCTTTCTTT

clone size: few
V gene: TRBV4-1
J gene: TRBJ2-1
D gene: NA
CDR3 protein: CASSQEAGEAYNEQFF
CDR3 DNA: TGCGCCAGCAGCCAAGAGGCAGGGGAGGCCTACAATGAGCAGTTCTTC

clone size: NA
V gene: TRBV6-5
J gene: TRBJ1-1
D gene: NA
CDR3 protein: CASSSTGSEAFF
CDR3 DNA: TGTGCCAGCAGTTCCACAGGGTCTGAAGCTTTCTTT

clone size: many
V gene: TRBV29-1
J gene: TRBJ1-1
D gene: NA
CDR3 protein: CSVEEGGTWAFF
CDR3 DNA: TGCAGCGTTGAGGAGGGGGGGACTTGGGCTTTCTTT

clone size: NA
V gene: TRBV7-2
J gene: TRBJ2-7
D gene: NA
CDR3 protein: CASSLADPGRATYEQYF
CDR3 DNA: TGTGCCAGCAGCTTAGCGGATCCGGGGCGGGCTACCTACGAGCAGTACTTC

clone size: NA
V gene: TRBV7-9
J gene: TRBJ2-5
D gene: TRBD2
CDR3 protein: CASSAGLAEEAQYF
CDR3 DNA: TGTGCCAGCAGCGCGGGACTAGCGGAAGAGGCCCAGTACTTC

clone size: NA
V gene: TRBV7-8
J gene: TRBJ1-3
D gene: NA
CDR3 protein: CASSSYRASSGNTIYF
CDR3 DNA: TGTGCCAGCAGCTCCTATAGGGCTAGCTCTGGAAACACCATATATTTT

clone size: NA
V gene: TRBV29-1
J gene: TRBJ2-5
D gene: NA
CDR3 protein: CSVRQEGRLETQYF
CDR3 DNA: TGCAGCGTTAGACAGGAGGGGCGACTAGAGACCCAGTACTTC

clone size: NA
V gene: TRBV7-8
J gene: TRBJ2-2
D gene: NA
CDR3 protein: CASSPSTAGELFF
CDR3 DNA: TGTGCCAGCAGCCCGTCGACAGCGGGGGAGCTGTTTTTT

clone size: NA
V gene: TRBV6-4
J gene: TRBJ1-4
D gene: NA
CDR3 protein: CASTLLRGGGGREKLFF
CDR3 DNA: TGTGCCAGCACCCTTCTTAGGGGGGGAGGAGGTCGTGAAAAACTGTTTTTT

clone size: NA
V gene: TRBV5-4
J gene: TRBJ2-5
D gene: NA
CDR3 protein: CASSLSGGKALKETQYF
CDR3 DNA: TGTGCCAGCAGCTTGTCCGGCGGGAAAGCCCTTAAAGAGACCCAGTACTTC

clone size: NA
V gene: TRBV5-4
J gene: TRBJ2-5
D gene: TRBD2
CDR3 protein: CASSYGGVRETQYF
CDR3 DNA: TGTGCCAGCAGCTACGGGGGGGTAAGAGAGACCCAGTACTTC

clone size: NA
V gene: TRBV5-6
J gene: TRBJ2-3
D gene: NA
CDR3 protein: CASSLRSTGGDTQYF
CDR3 DNA: TGTGCCAGCAGCTTGCGATCCACCGGCGGAGATACGCAGTATTTT

clone size: NA
V gene: TRBV18
J gene: TRBJ2-7
D gene: NA
CDR3 protein: CASSPYGGTTAYEQYF
CDR3 DNA: TGTGCCAGCTCACCATACGGCGGGACAACCGCCTACGAGCAGTACTTC

clone size: NA
V gene: TRBV11-2
J gene: TRBJ2-5
D gene: NA
CDR3 protein: CASSLGERTQYF
CDR3 DNA: TGTGCCAGCAGCTTAGGGGAAAGGACCCAGTACTTC

clone size: NA
V gene: TRBV7-2
J gene: TRBJ2-7
D gene: NA
CDR3 protein: CASSLESYEQYF
CDR3 DNA: TGTGCCAGCAGCTTAGAAAGCTACGAGCAGTACTTC

clone size: NA
V gene: TRBV19
J gene: TRBJ1-5
D gene: NA
CDR3 protein: CASSISLGGVSNQPQHF
CDR3 DNA: TGTGCCAGTAGTATTTCTCTGGGCGGGGTAAGTAATCAGCCCCAGCATTTT

clone size: few
V gene: TRBV2
J gene: TRBJ2-2
D gene: NA
CDR3 protein: CASGITSTGELFF
CDR3 DNA: TGTGCCAGCGGAATTACTAGTACCGGGGAGCTGTTTTTT

clone size: NA
V gene: TRBV18
J gene: TRBJ1-3
D gene: NA
CDR3 protein: CASSPKIQASSGNTIYF
CDR3 DNA: TGTGCCAGCTCACCAAAAATTCAGGCATCCTCTGGAAACACCATATATTTT

clone size: NA
V gene: TRBV9
J gene: TRBJ2-2
D gene: NA
CDR3 protein: CASSFHYANTGELFF
CDR3 DNA: TGTGCCAGCAGCTTCCATTACGCGAACACCGGGGAGCTGTTTTTT

clone size: NA
V gene: TRBV15
J gene: TRBJ2-3
D gene: NA
CDR3 protein: CATSRDKLSTDTQYF
CDR3 DNA: TGTGCCACCAGCAGAGATAAACTGAGCACAGATACGCAGTATTTT

clone size: NA
V gene: TRBV30
J gene: TRBJ1-2
D gene: TRBD1
CDR3 protein: CALPQDRTHYGYTF
CDR3 DNA: TGTGCCTTGCCCCAGGACAGGACTCATTATGGCTACACCTTC

clone size: few
V gene: TRBV11-2
J gene: TRBJ1-1
D gene: NA
CDR3 protein: CASSKTDNTEAFF
CDR3 DNA: TGTGCCAGCAGTAAAACCGATAACACTGAAGCTTTCTTT

clone size: NA
V gene: TRBV2
J gene: TRBJ1-2
D gene: TRBD1
CDR3 protein: CASSDTGVLARAYGYTF
CDR3 DNA: TGTGCCAGCAGTGATACAGGGGTTCTGGCTCGGGCTTATGGCTACACCTTC

clone size: NA
V gene: TRBV5-1
J gene: TRBJ2-2
D gene: TRBD2
CDR3 protein: CASSLETSGGGVELFF
CDR3 DNA: TGCGCCAGCAGCTTGGAGACTAGCGGTGGAGGTGTGGAGCTGTTTTTT

clone size: NA
V gene: TRBV7-6
J gene: TRBJ2-1
D gene: TRBD1
CDR3 protein: CASSSGTGMLRNEQFF
CDR3 DNA: TGTGCCAGCAGCTCGGGGACAGGGATGTTACGGAATGAGCAGTTCTTC

clone size: NA
V gene: TRBV18
J gene: TRBJ2-5
D gene: TRBD1
CDR3 protein: CASSSQARTGGKETQYF
CDR3 DNA: TGTGCCAGCTCTTCCCAAGCTAGGACAGGGGGCAAAGAGACCCAGTACTTC

clone size: NA
V gene: TRBV5-6
J gene: TRBJ2-3
D gene: TRBD2
CDR3 protein: CASSLRLAGGLTDTQYF
CDR3 DNA: TGTGCCAGCAGCTTGAGACTAGCGGGGGGGCTCACAGATACGCAGTATTTT

clone size: NA
V gene: TRBV5-1
J gene: TRBJ2-3
D gene: NA
CDR3 protein: CASSAEADTQYF
CDR3 DNA: TGCGCCAGCAGCGCGGAGGCAGATACGCAGTATTTT

clone size: NA
V gene: TRBV19
J gene: TRBJ1-1
D gene: TRBD1
CDR3 protein: CASSIGYRGVNTEAFF
CDR3 DNA: TGTGCCAGTAGTATAGGGTACAGGGGTGTGAACACTGAAGCTTTCTTT

clone size: NA
V gene: TRBV19
J gene: TRBJ1-2
D gene: TRBD1
CDR3 protein: CASRSQGAGGYTF
CDR3 DNA: TGTGCCAGTAGGAGCCAGGGGGCCGGTGGCTACACCTTC

clone size: few
V gene: TRBV7-9
J gene: TRBJ2-5
D gene: TRBD1
CDR3 protein: CASSSGQGVRETQYF
CDR3 DNA: TGTGCCAGCAGCTCGGGACAGGGGGTGAGGGAGACCCAGTACTTC

clone size: NA
V gene: TRBV9
J gene: TRBJ2-7
D gene: NA
CDR3 protein: CASSVQGGPYEQYF
CDR3 DNA: TGTGCCAGCAGTGTACAGGGTGGTCCCTACGAGCAGTACTTC

clone size: NA
V gene: TRBV5-1
J gene: TRBJ2-1
D gene: NA
CDR3 protein: CASSLGDRANEQFF
CDR3 DNA: TGCGCCAGCAGCTTGGGGGATCGGGCCAATGAGCAGTTCTTC

clone size: NA
V gene: TRBV11-2
J gene: TRBJ1-2
D gene: TRBD1
CDR3 protein: CASSLTGGQGYTF
CDR3 DNA: TGTGCCAGCAGCTTGACAGGGGGGCAGGGCTACACCTTC

clone size: NA
V gene: TRBV6-5
J gene: TRBJ2-7
D gene: TRBD1
CDR3 protein: CASSRGGQGRYEQYF
CDR3 DNA: TGTGCCAGCAGTCGAGGGGGACAGGGAAGGTACGAGCAGTACTTC

clone size: NA
V gene: TRBV30
J gene: TRBJ2-3
D gene: TRBD2
CDR3 protein: CAWTSGLSTDTQYF
CDR3 DNA: TGTGCCTGGACTAGCGGCCTTAGCACAGATACGCAGTATTTT

clone size: NA
V gene: TRBV6-1
J gene: TRBJ1-2
D gene: NA
CDR3 protein: CASSERLGYTF
CDR3 DNA: TGTGCCAGCAGTGAACGGCTTGGCTACACCTTC

clone size: NA
V gene: TRBV18
J gene: TRBJ1-3
D gene: NA
CDR3 protein: CASSPPADSGNTIYF
CDR3 DNA: TGTGCCAGCTCACCACCGGCGGATTCTGGAAACACCATATATTTT

clone size: NA
V gene: TRBV30
J gene: TRBJ2-3
D gene: NA
CDR3 protein: CAWSVRSTDTQYF
CDR3 DNA: TGTGCCTGGAGTGTAAGAAGCACAGATACGCAGTATTTT

clone size: NA
V gene: TRBV30
J gene: TRBJ2-2
D gene: NA
CDR3 protein: CAWSPGDLGAGELFF
CDR3 DNA: TGTGCCTGGAGCCCAGGGGATTTGGGAGCCGGGGAGCTGTTTTTT

clone size: NA
V gene: TRBV10-3
J gene: TRBJ2-1
D gene: TRBD2
CDR3 protein: CAITSGLAGGMVGEQFF
CDR3 DNA: TGTGCCATCACCTCCGGACTAGCGGGAGGGATGGTGGGTGAGCAGTTCTTC

clone size: few
V gene: TRBV30
J gene: TRBJ2-7
D gene: TRBD1
CDR3 protein: CAWSAELTGKYEQYF
CDR3 DNA: TGTGCCTGGAGTGCTGAACTGACAGGGAAATACGAGCAGTACTTC

clone size: once
V gene: TRBV30
J gene: TRBJ2-3
D gene: NA
CDR3 protein: CAWSEGVKSTDTQYF
CDR3 DNA: TGTGCCTGGAGTGAAGGGGTGAAGAGCACAGATACGCAGTATTTT

clone size: NA
V gene: TRBV5-4
J gene: TRBJ1-1
D gene: TRBD1
CDR3 protein: CASSGQGMNTEAFF
CDR3 DNA: TGTGCCAGCAGCGGACAGGGTATGAACACTGAAGCTTTCTTT

clone size: NA
V gene: TRBV27
J gene: TRBJ2-1
D gene: NA
CDR3 protein: CASSLAQFSSYNEQFF
CDR3 DNA: TGTGCCAGCAGTTTAGCCCAGTTTAGCTCCTACAATGAGCAGTTCTTC

clone size: few
V gene: TRBV5-4
J gene: TRBJ1-1
D gene: TRBD1
CDR3 protein: CASRLGDRENTEAFF
CDR3 DNA: TGTGCCAGCAGACTCGGGGACAGGGAAAACACTGAAGCTTTCTTT